One sample yielded the 13 T cell receptor beta chains listed below, sequenced in a study of blood T cell repertoires in COVID-19. TCRdb keeps only in-frame clones here, not all; method: immunoSEQ multiplex PCR. The sample has 350,000 or so clones, around 90% seen once; the top ten hold around 7%. Sequenced material: peripheral blood. Source of these receptors: a man aged 18 to 35 with active or convalescent COVID-19.

This chain connects TRBV6-5 to TRBJ2-7; D ambiguous. The CDR3 consists of 14 residues. V lost 6 bases to trimming and J lost 2 bases, with 14 bases between them. From germline, CDR1 is MNHEY and CDR2 SVGAGI. The CDR3 DNA follows: TGTGCCAGCAGGAACACAAGAACCGCCTACGAGCAGTACTTC. Residues: CASRNTRTAYEQYF.

The V gene is TRBV6-2 or TRBV6-3, the J gene TRBJ1-1; D perhaps matches TRBD1 (5 bases). V lost 2 bases, J lost 11 bases, and 15 bases lay in between. Germline V lookup: CDR1 MNHEY, CDR2 SVGEGT. The CDR3 is 13 amino acids. The DNA for the CDR3 is TGTGCCAGCAGTTACCAGGGACTGCCCAGTGCTTTCTTT. Protein product: CASSYQGLPSAFF.

The genes are TRBV2 and TRBJ1-5, with D uncertain. This CDR3 region has 15 residues. Trimming removed 6 bases from V and 1 base from J, with 13 bases in between. In germline, CDR1 is SNHLY, CDR2 FYNNEI. CDR3 bases: TGTGCCAGCAGCGAGGTAAATGGAAGCAATCAGCCCCAGCATTTT. It yields the protein CASSEVNGSNQPQHF.

As regards this clone: A read error may produce the germline difference seen at one junction end. This rearrangement joins TRBV9 to TRBJ2-3; 9 bases are a match to TRBD2. The CDR3 spans 16 residues. Germline V CDR1 and CDR2: SGDLS, YYNGEE. CDR3 amino acids: CASSVRRGGYTDAQYF. The CDR3 bases are TGTGCCAGCAGCGTCCGGCGGGGGGGATACACAGATGCGCAGTATTTT.

This chain uses TRBV4-3 with TRBJ1-3; D call uncertain. CDR3 length: 15 amino acids. From germline, CDR1 is LGHNA and CDR2 YSLEER. Trimming removed 3 bases at V and 7 bases at J, with 16 bases between. CDR3 sequence (DNA): TGCGCCAGCAGCCACTCTCACTCTCCTTCGAACACCATATATTTT. Amino acids: CASSHSHSPSNTIYF.

The chain is built from TRBV27 and TRBJ2-3, with D tentatively TRBD2 (5 bases). Germline CDR1 MNHEY, CDR2 SMNVEV (reference sequence). The V and J ends lost 3 bases and 0 bases respectively, with 10 bases between them. This CDR3 is 15 amino acids long. The CDR3 sequence: CASSFGGLSTDTQYF. CDR3 bases: TGTGCCAGCAGTTTCGGCGGGCTTAGCACAGATACGCAGTATTTT.

This chain links TRBV28 with TRBJ1-2; a weak D match, TRBD1 (6 bases). CDR3 length equals 14 residues. With 3 bases removed from V and 2 bases from J, the gap between germline ends came to 10 bases. Germline-derived CDR1 and CDR2 are MDHEN and SYDVKM. The CDR3 DNA reads as TGTGCCAGCAGTTTCGACAGGAGGAACTATGGCTACACCTTC. It translates to CASSFDRRNYGYTF.

With respect to this clone: The sample carries other DNA sequences with the same CDR3. V is TRBV11-2 and J is TRBJ1-6; D remains ambiguous. The V gene lost 1 base and the J gene lost 7 bases, with 5 bases spanning the gap. CDR1 is SGHAT, CDR2 FQNNGV, per germline. The CDR3 extends over 13 amino acids. As DNA, the CDR3 is TGTGCCAGCAGCTTAGTACTGAATTCACCCCTCCACTTT. Protein sequence: CASSLVLNSPLHF.

The V and J genes are TRBV19 and TRBJ2-7; maybe TRBD1 (5 bases). Trimming cost V 9 bases and J 12 bases, with 18 bases left between them. CDR1 and CDR2 from the germline V gene are LNHDA and SQIVND (reference sequence). The CDR3 spans 11 residues. This CDR3 reads CASTLGRVWYF. The DNA for the CDR3 is TGTGCCAGCACCCTAGGCAGGGTTTGGTACTTC.

The chain uses TRBV21-1 and TRBJ1-5. TRBV21-1 has pseudogene status. The CDR3 sequence is 18 residues long. The CDR3 DNA reads TGTGCCAGCAGCAAAGCGGTATGGTCAACCTATAGCAATCAGCCCCAGCATTTT. It translates to CASSKAVWSTYSNQPQHF.

The chain joins TRBV2 to TRBJ1-5, with D possibly TRBD1 on 5 matching bases. Trimming removed 4 bases from V and 9 bases from J, with 16 bases in between. Germline lookup yields CDR1 SNHLY and CDR2 FYNNEI. The CDR3 extends over 14 amino acids. DNA of the CDR3: TGTGCCAGCAGTGCGACAGCGCTCCGAGCGCCCCAGCATTTT. Translating it yields CASSATALRAPQHF.

The V call is TRBV7-9, the J call TRBJ1-2; 7 nucleotides line up with TRBD1. This CDR3 contains 13 residues. With V trimmed by 4 bases and J by 2 bases, 1 base remained unmatched. Germline-derived CDR1 and CDR2 are SEHNR and FQNEAQ (reference sequence). In DNA, the CDR3 is TGTGCCAGCAGCTCCAGGGGGAACTATGGCTACACCTTC. Protein product: CASSSRGNYGYTF. The complete variable domain, with remaining parts taken from reference TRBV7-9 and TRBJ1-2, reads DTGVSQNPRHKITKRGQNVTFRCDPISEHNRLYWYRQTLGQGPEFLTYFQNEAQLEKSRLLSDRFSAERPKGSFSTLEIQRTEQGDSAMYLCASSSRGNYGYTFGSGTRLTVV.

Only one count was recorded for this clone. This chain joins TRBV6-5 and TRBJ1-3; D gene uncertain. V was pared by 4 bases and J by 1 base, with 5 bases between. This CDR3 has 13 amino acids. Germline V gives CDR1 MNHEY, CDR2 SVGAGI. CDR3 coding DNA: TGTGCCAGCAGTTCCCAATCTGGAAACACCATATATTTT. Translated: CASSSQSGNTIYF.